This T cell receptor beta chain was documented in a study of blood T cell repertoires in COVID-19. Study-wide background: There were acute and convalescent COVID-19 samples, and they came from the United States, Italy and Spain. From T cells, B-cell-depleted T cells, or PBMCs came the material, which was cDNA or gDNA.

This clone occurred once. This CDR3 spans 15 amino acids. Per germline, CDR1 LNHDA and CDR2 SQIVND (reference sequence). V lost 3 bases, J lost 1 base, and 10 bases lay in between. In the original workflow: Cell counts per sample came from amplifying reference gene primers. This table comes from immunoSEQ multiplex PCR, and its TCRdb copy is limited to in-frame clones, with some not included. The V and J calls and clone size are taken from that table; D and trimming were inferred from the DNA. The data hold under 250,000 clones, with around 86% observed a single time. The chain couples TRBV19 to TRBJ2-1; D is unclear. This TCR was sampled from a man of 80 years or more with acute or convalescent COVID-19. Sequenced material: peripheral blood. In DNA form, the CDR3 reads TGTGCCAGTAGTATGGCGGTAGGTTCCTACAATGAGCAGTTCTTC. Translating it yields CASSMAVGSYNEQFF.